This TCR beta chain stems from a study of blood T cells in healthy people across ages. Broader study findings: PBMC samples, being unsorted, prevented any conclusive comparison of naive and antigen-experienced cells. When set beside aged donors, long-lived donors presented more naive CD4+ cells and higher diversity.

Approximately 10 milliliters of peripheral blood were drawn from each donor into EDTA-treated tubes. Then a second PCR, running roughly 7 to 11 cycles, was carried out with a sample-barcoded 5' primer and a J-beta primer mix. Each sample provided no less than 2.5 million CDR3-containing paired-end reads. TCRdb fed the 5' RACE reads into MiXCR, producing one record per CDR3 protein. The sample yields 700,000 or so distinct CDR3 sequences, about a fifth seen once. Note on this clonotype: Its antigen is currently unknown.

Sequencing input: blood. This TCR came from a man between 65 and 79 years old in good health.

The chain's CDR3 is CATSDSLAGAYNEQFF. The CDR3 bases are TGTGCCACCAGTGACTCGCTAGCGGGAGCCTACAATGAGCAGTTCTTC. V and J are TRBV24-1 and TRBJ2-1, with 10 bases lining up with TRBD2. From germline, CDR1 is KGHDR and CDR2 SFDVKD. Losses at the gene ends were 4 bases for V and 2 bases for J; bases not matched to a gene: 4. The CDR3 runs to 16 residues.